This is a list of T cell receptor beta chains from one sample in a study of OX40 agonist ivuxolimab in advanced cancers. Measured with immunoSEQ multiplex PCR; TCRdb has only the in-frame clones, and not every one. In the table there are fewer than 90,000 clones, 91% of which are singletons. The specimen comprised CD4+ or CD8+ T cells sorted from blood, sampled in a trial of the OX40 agonist ivuxolimab. The receptors shown here come from an adult with an advanced solid tumor such as melanoma, head and neck, liver or kidney cancer. Both conserved end residues are part of each CDR3. A D gene is named only where the DNA matches it firmly. Not every row has a clone size; where given, it reads once, few, many or a size class.

TRBV18	TRBJ1-1	NA	NA	CASSPDLGRNTEAFF	TGTGCCAGCTCGCCCGATCTGGGGAGGAACACTGAAGCTTTCTTT
TRBV11-2	TRBJ1-1	NA	NA	CASSSFAEAFF	TGTGCCAGCAGCTCATTCGCTGAAGCTTTCTTT
TRBV7-9	TRBJ2-1	NA	NA	CASSLDYSEQFF	TGTGCCAGCAGCTTGGACTACTCCGAGCAGTTCTTC
TRBV5-1	TRBJ2-2	NA	NA	CASSLVPGLFTGELFF	TGCGCCAGCAGCTTGGTTCCCGGCTTATTCACCGGGGAGCTGTTTTTT
TRBV19	TRBJ1-1	NA	TRBD1	CASSIGDRGAEAFF	TGTGCCAGTAGTATTGGGGACAGGGGCGCTGAAGCTTTCTTT
TRBV20-1	TRBJ2-1	NA	NA	CSAPKGRDTFF	TGCAGTGCTCCGAAGGGGCGGGATACGTTCTTC
TRBV18	TRBJ2-3	once	NA	CASSPDRLAGSDTQYF	TGTGCCAGCTCACCAGACCGGCTAGCCGGCTCAGATACGCAGTATTTT
TRBV7-2	TRBJ2-7	few	NA	CASSSGTLPYEQYF	TGTGCCAGCAGCTCAGGGACCCTCCCCTACGAGCAGTACTTC
TRBV5-1	TRBJ1-1	NA	NA	CASSSDSVNTEAFF	TGCGCCAGCAGCTCAGACAGTGTGAACACTGAAGCTTTCTTT
TRBV28	TRBJ2-6	NA	NA	CATFPGALSGANVLTF	TGTGCCACCTTCCCGGGGGCCCTCTCTGGGGCCAACGTCCTGACTTTC
TRBV5-1	TRBJ2-7	NA	NA	CASSRGQQGSHEQYF	TGCGCCAGCAGCCGGGGCCAACAGGGATCCCACGAGCAGTACTTC
TRBV18	TRBJ2-3	NA	NA	CASDDRDSTDTQYF	TGTGCCAGCGATGACCGGGATAGCACAGATACGCAGTATTTT
TRBV7-9	TRBJ2-3	NA	TRBD2	CASSLGLADTDTQYF	TGTGCCAGCAGCTTGGGACTAGCGGATACAGATACGCAGTATTTT
TRBV28	TRBJ2-1	NA	TRBD2	CASGVGGSGNEQFF	TGTGCCAGCGGTGTCGGCGGGAGCGGGAATGAGCAGTTCTTC
TRBV10-2	TRBJ2-3	NA	TRBD2	CASSDRAGVYF	TGCGCCAGCAGTGACCGTGCGGGAGTGTATTTT
TRBV7-2	TRBJ2-7	NA	NA	CASSLWGVQTDSYEQYF	TGTGCCAGCAGCTTGTGGGGGGTACAAACTGATTCCTACGAGCAGTACTTC
TRBV19	TRBJ2-1	few	TRBD2	CASSRGAGGDNEQFF	TGTGCCAGTAGTAGGGGAGCGGGAGGGGACAATGAGCAGTTCTTC
TRBV5-1	TRBJ2-3	NA	TRBD1	CASSLDQGGTDTQYF	TGCGCCAGCAGCTTGGACCAGGGGGGCACAGATACGCAGTATTTT
TRBV4-3	TRBJ1-4	NA	NA	CASSQDRQTNEKLFF	TGCGCCAGCAGCCAAGATCGCCAGACTAATGAAAAACTGTTTTTT
TRBV7-8	TRBJ2-7	NA	NA	CASSPHPSAARYEQYF	TGTGCCAGCAGCCCTCATCCTAGCGCGGCCCGCTACGAGCAGTACTTC
TRBV19	TRBJ1-2	once	TRBD1	CASSGWPGGGYGYTF	TGTGCCAGTAGTGGATGGCCAGGGGGAGGCTATGGCTACACCTTC
TRBV30	TRBJ1-2	NA	TRBD1	CAWSPSDRFPNYGYTF	TGTGCCTGGAGCCCATCGGACAGGTTTCCTAACTATGGCTACACCTTC
TRBV5-4	TRBJ1-6	NA	NA	CASSYPGGPLHF	TGTGCCAGCAGCTACCCTGGTGGACCCCTCCACTTT
TRBV7-2	TRBJ2-3	NA	NA	CASSLVGTATSTDTQYF	TGTGCCAGCAGCTTAGTTGGTACGGCAACTAGCACAGATACGCAGTATTTT
TRBV19	TRBJ2-1	NA	TRBD2	CASSIAASSGSSYNEQFF	TGTGCCAGTAGCATTGCAGCCTCTAGCGGGAGCTCCTACAATGAGCAGTTCTTC
TRBV5-6	TRBJ1-3	NA	NA	CASSPGWGSGNTIYF	TGTGCCAGCAGCCCAGGGTGGGGCTCTGGAAACACCATATATTTT
TRBV18	TRBJ1-3	NA	NA	CASSPVQGSSGNTIYF	TGTGCCAGCTCACCAGTTCAGGGGAGCTCTGGAAACACCATATATTTT
TRBV7-6	TRBJ1-2	medium-sized	TRBD1	CASSSGTGGSYGYTF	TGTGCCAGCAGCTCAGGGACAGGGGGCTCTTATGGCTACACCTTC
TRBV7-9	TRBJ1-4	once	NA	CASSLALPFGGEKLFF	TGTGCCAGCAGCTTAGCGCTTCCGTTCGGAGGGGAAAAACTGTTTTTT
TRBV9	TRBJ2-2	NA	NA	CASSVLRENTGELFF	TGTGCCAGCAGCGTACTGAGGGAGAACACCGGGGAGCTGTTTTTT
TRBV14	TRBJ2-5	NA	TRBD2	CASSQRERELETQYF	TGTGCCAGCAGCCAGAGGGAGCGGGAGTTAGAGACCCAGTACTTC
TRBV6-1	TRBJ2-7	NA	TRBD1	CASSARTGGSYEQYF	TGTGCCAGCAGTGCGAGGACAGGAGGATCCTACGAGCAGTACTTC
TRBV27	TRBJ2-3	NA	TRBD1	CASSFDRGPSTDTQYF	TGTGCCAGCAGTTTCGACAGGGGGCCGAGCACAGATACGCAGTATTTT
TRBV7-7	TRBJ2-5	NA	NA	CASSLGGGSSVETQYF	TGTGCTAGCAGCTTGGGGGGGGGCTCAAGCGTGGAGACCCAGTACTTC
TRBV6-1	TRBJ2-3	NA	NA	CASSVSGGSTDTQYF	TGTGCCAGCAGTGTATCCGGGGGATCCACAGATACGCAGTATTTT
TRBV28	TRBJ1-3	NA	NA	CASTSGNTIYF	TGTGCCAGCACTAGCGGAAACACCATATATTTT
TRBV19	TRBJ2-6	NA	NA	CASKEGQISGANVLTF	TGTGCCAGTAAGGAGGGGCAGATCTCTGGGGCCAACGTCCTGACTTTC
TRBV28	TRBJ2-5	NA	TRBD1	CASSLRGTGGNEYF	TGTGCCAGCAGTTTACGAGGGACAGGGGGAAATGAGTACTTC
TRBV4-1	TRBJ2-5	NA	NA	CASSQDFQGWTQYF	TGCGCCAGCAGCCAAGACTTCCAGGGGTGGACCCAGTACTTC
TRBV7-3	TRBJ2-1	NA	TRBD2	CASSPGTSGRRPYNEQFF	TGTGCCAGCAGCCCCGGGACTAGCGGGAGGAGGCCCTACAATGAGCAGTTCTTC
TRBV6-5	TRBJ1-5	NA	NA	CASSYSGSSNQPQHF	TGTGCCAGCAGTTACTCGGGTTCTAGCAATCAGCCCCAGCATTTT
TRBV28	TRBJ1-5	NA	NA	CASTQFQGNQPQHF	TGTGCCAGCACCCAATTTCAGGGTAATCAGCCCCAGCATTTT
TRBV5-6	TRBJ2-2	NA	NA	CASSFAGELFF	TGTGCCAGCAGCTTCGCCGGGGAGCTGTTTTTT
TRBV5-4	TRBJ2-1	once	NA	CASGPDAGEQFF	TGTGCCAGCGGGCCAGACGCCGGTGAGCAGTTCTTC
TRBV18	TRBJ2-2	few	NA	CASSPQDTGELFF	TGTGCCAGCTCACCGCAGGACACCGGGGAGCTGTTTTTT
TRBV27	TRBJ2-2	NA	NA	CASSLSWRSRTGELFF	TGTGCCAGCAGTTTAAGCTGGAGATCGCGGACCGGGGAGCTGTTTTTT
TRBV28	TRBJ2-7	NA	NA	CASSLFPTGHYEQYF	TGTGCCAGCAGTTTATTCCCAACGGGTCACTACGAGCAGTACTTC
TRBV30	TRBJ2-5	NA	NA	CAWSVSGSETQYF	TGTGCCTGGAGTGTTAGTGGGTCGGAGACCCAGTACTTC